This T cell receptor (beta chain) comes out of a study of cytomegalovirus exposure and HLA in healthy donors. Study at large: HLA-typed donors were the source of about 85 million unique TCRs held in an early data release. Within the Caucasian-associated ancestry cluster were roughly 82% of the approximately 400 genotyped donors.

CDR1 and CDR2 (germline): SQVTM, ANQGSEA. J lost 5 bases, V lost 6 bases, and 5 bases had no gene match. The CDR3 contains 13 residues. Primers included in the PCR were 60 Vbeta and 13 Jbeta primers. TCRdb's table, derived via immunoSEQ multiplex PCR, lists solely in-frame clones and lacks some. The sample records approximately 100,000 clones, 74% being singletons. The source material was PBMCs. This chain joins TRBV29-1 and TRBJ1-4; 8 nucleotides match TRBD1. The clonotype originates from a man aged 45-60 years in good health and CMV-seropositive. The CDR3 DNA sequence: TGCAGCGTACCGGACAGGGCAAATGAAAAACTGTTTTTT. Residues: CSVPDRANEKLFF.